This T cell receptor (beta chain) was identified during a study of shared clonotypes between healthy human individuals. Study-level points and caveats: Several donors held 4.5% to 5% of naive CD4 clonotypes in common. Having only a few donors restricted how much genetic and exposure-history diversity was captured.

The CDR3 is 16 amino acids. Germline lookup yields CDR1 SGDLS and CDR2 YYNGEE. With 0 bases clipped from V and 2 bases from J, the junction kept 2 bases outside the gene matches. Points on this clone: What it recognizes is unknown.

Original processing methods: For the immunoSEQ data, sequences were junction-only without quality scores, so filtering differed. Sequencing used immunoSEQ multiplex PCR; TCRdb keeps in-frame clones, though not all of them. V, J and clone size derive from that table, while D and trimming were established from the DNA sequence. The table has under 1 million clones, 90% to 95% seen once. Naive CD8 populations comprised CD45RO-negative cells positively selected for CCR7, excluding terminally differentiated effector memory CD45RA+ cells. The chain recombines TRBV9 with TRBJ2-3, with 11 nucleotides matching TRBD2. The clonotype originates from a man aged 30 to 45 in good health. The source material was naive CD8+ T cells sorted from blood. CDR3 bases: TGTGCCAGCAGCGTAGTAGCGGGAGGGCCCACAGATACGCAGTATTTT. Protein: CASSVVAGGPTDTQYF. The whole variable domain, filled in from reference TRBV9 and TRBJ2-3, reads DSGVTQTPKHLITATGQRVTLRCSPRSGDLSVYWYQQSLDQGLQFLIQYYNGEERAKGNILERFSAQQFPDLHSELNLSSLELGDSALYFCASSVVAGGPTDTQYFGPGTRLTVL.